This T cell receptor beta chain was found in a study of blood T cell repertoires in COVID-19. Across the whole study: From the United States, Italy and Spain came samples of acute and convalescent COVID-19. PBMCs, B-cell-depleted T cells, or T cells provided the cDNA or gDNA that made up the material.

As handled by the study authors: Amplification of reference gene primers provided the estimated nucleated cell counts. TCRdb's table, derived via immunoSEQ multiplex PCR, lists solely in-frame clones and lacks some. The DNA was the basis for D and trimming; V, J and clone size are from that table. This table has around 300,000 clones, approximately 88% appearing once. Trimming took 0 bases from V and 3 from J, leaving 9 bases between them. The CDR3 consists of 14 residues. From germline, CDR1 is LGHNA and CDR2 YNFKEQ. This clonotype originated in a woman aged 45-60 years with active or convalescent COVID-19. Sample: peripheral blood. This rearrangement joins TRBV4-2 to TRBJ2-7, with a weak D call TRBD1 (6 bases). The CDR3 reads CASSQDRGHYEQYF. CDR3 nucleotide sequence: TGTGCCAGCAGCCAAGATAGGGGACACTACGAGCAGTACTTC.